Presented here are 22 T cell receptor beta chains from one specimen sequenced in a study of shared clonotypes between healthy human individuals. Naive CD8 cells comprised CD45RO-negative, CCR7-positively selected cells, excluding terminally differentiated effector memory CD45RA+ cells. This table comes from immunoSEQ multiplex PCR, and its TCRdb copy is limited to in-frame clones, with some not included. The table has about 1,900,000 clones, about 95% seen once. The sequenced sample was naive CD8+ T cells sorted from blood. These receptors were obtained from a man younger than 30 in good health.

The chain uses TRBV18 and TRBJ2-3; D remains ambiguous. Germline V gives CDR1 KGHSH, CDR2 LQKENI. The CDR3 extends over 14 amino acids. Deletions cut 2 bases from V and 1 base from J, with 7 bases between. CDR3 coding DNA: TGTGCCAGCTCACCAGGGTTGGGCACAGATACGCAGTATTTT. Translation gives CASSPGLGTDTQYF.

This chain uses TRBV4-3 with TRBJ2-1; 10 bases agree with TRBD2. This CDR3 has 18 residues. Germline CDR1 LGHNA, CDR2 YSLEER. Losses at the gene ends were 1 base for V and 4 bases for J; bases not matched to a gene: 10. The CDR3 DNA follows: TGCGCCAGCAGCCAAGCCGGACCCCTAGCGGGAGCATACAATGAGCAGTTCTTC. Amino acids: CASSQAGPLAGAYNEQFF.

V gene TRBV7-6 combines with J gene TRBJ2-7; D is uncertain. The CDR3 totals 13 residues. V shed 5 bases and J shed 4 bases, with 12 bases lying between them. Germline CDR1 and CDR2: SGHVS and FNYEAQ. CDR3 amino acids: CASSLQDGYEQYF. For the CDR3, the DNA is TGTGCCAGCAGCCTACAAGACGGGTACGAGCAGTACTTC.

This clone was counted only a few times. This chain joins TRBV5-1 and TRBJ1-6; D remains unclear. Germline loops: CDR1 SGHRS, CDR2 YFSETQ. With 0 bases removed from V and 10 bases from J, the gap between germline ends came to 11 bases. CDR3 length equals 14 residues. The CDR3 DNA reads as TGCGCCAGCAGCTTGGCCCACTGGCTCTCACCCCTCCACTTT. This encodes CASSLAHWLSPLHF.

The gene calls are TRBV9 and TRBJ2-7; D unclear. The CDR3 sequence is 14 residues long. V lost 7 bases, J lost 3 bases, and 17 bases lay in between. Germline CDR1 SGDLS, CDR2 YYNGEE. The CDR3: CASPRLPSLYEQYF. In DNA form, the CDR3 reads TGTGCCAGCCCTCGGTTACCCTCCCTCTACGAGCAGTACTTC.

The chain employs TRBV9 and TRBJ2-2; D is possibly TRBD1 or TRBD2 (5 bases each). V gave up 0 bases and J gave up 8 bases, with 8 bases separating them. This CDR3 has 13 amino acids. Germline V gives CDR1 SGDLS, CDR2 YYNGEE. The chain's CDR3 is CASSVGGKGELFF. The CDR3 DNA sequence: TGTGCCAGCAGCGTAGGGGGGAAAGGGGAGCTGTTTTTT.

This clone was recorded once. The rearrangement links TRBV5-1 to TRBJ2-1; 13 bases map to TRBD2. V was clipped by 0 bases and J by 4 bases; unmatched bases: 4. The CDR3 is 17 residues long. The V gene's germline CDR1 is SGHRS and CDR2 YFSETQ. The CDR3 is CASSLETSGGAYNEQFF. CDR3 nucleotide sequence: TGCGCCAGCAGCTTGGAAACTAGCGGGGGGGCTTACAATGAGCAGTTCTTC.

The rearrangement uses TRBV7-6 and TRBJ2-3; 7 bases are a match to TRBD2. This CDR3 spans 18 amino acids. Losses at the gene ends were 6 bases for V and 0 bases for J; bases not matched to a gene: 15. Germline V gives CDR1 SGHVS, CDR2 FNYEAQ. This CDR3 reads CASSPDPKLALSTDTQYF. The CDR3 coding sequence is TGTGCCAGCAGTCCCGACCCAAAACTAGCGTTAAGCACAGATACGCAGTATTTT.

The chain recombines TRBV11-2 with TRBJ2-7; 9 positions match TRBD1. V trimming: 4 bases; J trimming: 0 bases; junction bases outside the gene matches: 4. The germline V gene encodes CDR1 SGHAT and CDR2 FQNNGV. This CDR3 has 15 amino acids. CDR3 amino acids: CASSWGQGASYEQYF. In DNA, the CDR3 is TGTGCCAGCAGCTGGGGACAGGGAGCCTCCTACGAGCAGTACTTC.

The chain is built from TRBV9 and TRBJ2-3; either TRBD1 or TRBD2 may supply D (5 bases each). Germline V lookup: CDR1 SGDLS, CDR2 YYNGEE. This CDR3 comprises 18 residues. V gave up 3 bases and J gave up 6 bases, with 26 bases separating them. CDR3 bases: TGTGCCAGCAGCGACCATCCCCGGGACCCGCGTCCGACGGATACGCAGTATTTT. It encodes CASSDHPRDPRPTDTQYF.

V usage is TRBV7-6 and J usage is TRBJ2-7; tentatively, D is TRBD2 (5 bases). The CDR3 is 14 amino acids. The ends were cut back, 5 bases at V and 2 bases at J, with 13 bases in the middle. Germline loops: CDR1 SGHVS, CDR2 FNYEAQ. The CDR3 sequence is CASSPRERPYEQYF. CDR3 in DNA: TGTGCCAGCAGCCCTCGGGAACGACCCTACGAGCAGTACTTC.

The genes are TRBV11-2 and TRBJ2-2, with a tentative D call TRBD2 (5 bases). Germline-derived CDR1 and CDR2 are SGHAT and FQNNGV. There are 17 residues in the CDR3. V was clipped by 8 bases and J by 2 bases, with 21 bases between them. CDR3 loop: CASQLGRAEINTGELFF. The CDR3 nucleotides are TGTGCCAGCCAACTAGGCCGGGCAGAGATAAACACCGGGGAGCTGTTTTTT.

This chain connects TRBV5-5 to TRBJ2-7; D is ambiguous. V was cut by 4 bases and J by 2 bases, with 10 bases left in between. This CDR3 is 13 amino acids long. Looked up from germline, CDR1 is SGHKS and CDR2 is YYEKEE (reference sequence). CDR3 protein: CASSPGLTYEQYF. The CDR3 DNA sequence: TGTGCCAGCAGCCCCGGGCTTACCTACGAGCAGTACTTC.

This clone showed up just once. The chain links TRBV5-4 to TRBJ2-5; D is uncertain. V lost 4 bases, J lost 5 bases, and 15 bases lay in between. There are 14 residues in the CDR3. Germline V gene sequence: CDR1 SGHNT, CDR2 YYREEE (reference sequence). DNA for the CDR3: TGTGCCAGCAGCCCCCTTGGGGTCAGCGAGACCCAGTACTTC. This translates into CASSPLGVSETQYF.

Only one count was recorded for this clone. This chain uses TRBV5-1 with TRBJ2-1; 8 nucleotides agree with TRBD2. This CDR3 is built from 17 residues. V shed 0 bases, J shed 4 bases, and the junction held 9 bases outside the gene matches. Germline assignment: CDR1 SGHRS and CDR2 YFSETQ. For the CDR3, the DNA is TGCGCCAGCAGCTTGGCCTCTATGACTAGCGCTTACAATGAGCAGTTCTTC. It yields the protein CASSLASMTSAYNEQFF. Filled out from reference TRBV5-1 and TRBJ2-1, the complete variable domain reads KAGVTQTPRYLIKTRGQQVTLSCSPISGHRSVSWYQQTPGQGLQFLFEYFSETQRNKGNFPGRFSGRQFSNSRSEMNVSTLELGDSALYLCASSLASMTSAYNEQFFGPGTRLTVL.

The rearrangement joins TRBV2 to TRBJ2-2; D possibly matches TRBD1 or TRBD2 (7 bases each). Germline V gene sequence: CDR1 SNHLY, CDR2 FYNNEI. V lost 10 bases and J 3 bases, leaving 12 bases between the germline ends. The CDR3 length is 13 residues. The CDR3 loop is CATQGGHTGELFF. CDR3 DNA: TGTGCCACCCAGGGGGGGCACACCGGGGAGCTGTTTTTT.

This CDR3 is CASGIGGGSNQPQHF. The CDR3, as DNA: TGTGCCAGCGGAATTGGGGGGGGTAGCAATCAGCCCCAGCATTTT. The V call is TRBV27, the J call TRBJ1-5; a possible D gene is TRBD1 (5 bases). V was trimmed by 8 bases and J by 0 bases, leaving 14 bases between them. This CDR3 is built from 15 residues. CDR1 is MNHEY, CDR2 SMNVEV, per germline (reference sequence).

V gene TRBV7-9 combines with J gene TRBJ1-3; unclear D gene. The germline V gene encodes CDR1 SEHNR and CDR2 FQNEAQ (reference sequence). The CDR3 loop spans 16 amino acids. Trimming shortened V by 2 bases and J by 0 bases, and 11 bases separated the two germline ends. The CDR3 spells CASSLSGWDSGNTIYF. Written as DNA, the CDR3 is TGTGCCAGCAGCTTAAGCGGTTGGGACTCTGGAAACACCATATATTTT.

Concerning this clone: This sample also contains other DNA sequences that code for the same CDR3. The J gene is TRBJ1-1, the V gene TRBV29-1; D is uncertain. The CDR3 is 13 residues long. The ends were cut back, 5 bases at V and 0 bases at J, with 10 bases in the middle. Germline V gene sequence: CDR1 SQVTM, CDR2 ANQGSEA. The CDR3 loop reads CSVSPGMNTEAFF. The CDR3 DNA reads as TGCAGCGTTAGCCCGGGAATGAACACTGAAGCTTTCTTT. Variable domain in full (rest from reference TRBV29-1 and TRBJ1-1): SAVISQKPSRDICQRGTSLTIQCQVDSQVTMMFWYRQQPGQSLTLIATANQGSEATYESGFVIDKFPISRPNLTFSTLTVSNMSPEDSSIYLCSVSPGMNTEAFFGQGTRLTVV.

The chain employs TRBV15 and TRBJ2-3; TRBD2 matches at 12 bases. Germline loops: CDR1 LNHNV, CDR2 YYDKDF (reference sequence). The CDR3 extends over 19 amino acids. V was pared by 1 base and J by 2 bases, with 10 bases of the junction left unmatched. The CDR3 here is CATSRVPGLAGQITDTQYF. The CDR3 DNA reads TGTGCCACCAGCAGAGTACCCGGACTAGCGGGACAAATCACAGATACGCAGTATTTT.

The chain combines TRBV29-1 with TRBJ2-1, with D uncertain. Trimming pared 8 bases from V and 0 bases from J, leaving 17 bases between. Germline values: CDR1 SQVTM, CDR2 ANQGSEA. The CDR3 sequence is 15 residues long. CDR3 in amino acids: CSSQRTESSYNEQFF. CDR3 coding DNA: TGCAGCTCCCAGAGGACGGAAAGCTCCTACAATGAGCAGTTCTTC.

The rearrangement links TRBV20-1 to TRBJ2-5; the D is unclear. The CDR3 has 11 residues. The V and J ends lost 5 bases and 5 bases respectively, with 9 bases between them. The germline V gene has CDR1 DFQATT and CDR2 SNEGSKA (reference sequence). The CDR3 region has the DNA TGCAGTGCTCCCATCGGCGAGACCCAGTACTTC. Translation gives CSAPIGETQYF.